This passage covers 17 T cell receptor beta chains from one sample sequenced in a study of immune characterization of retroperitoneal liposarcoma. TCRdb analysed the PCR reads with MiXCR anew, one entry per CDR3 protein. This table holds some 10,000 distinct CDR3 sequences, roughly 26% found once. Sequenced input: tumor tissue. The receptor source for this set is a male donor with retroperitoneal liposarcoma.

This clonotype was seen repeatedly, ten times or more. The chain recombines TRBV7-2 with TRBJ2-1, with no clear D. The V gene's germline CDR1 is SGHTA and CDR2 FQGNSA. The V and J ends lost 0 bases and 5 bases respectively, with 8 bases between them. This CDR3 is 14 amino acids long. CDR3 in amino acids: CASSLAHRNNEQFF. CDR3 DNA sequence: TGTGCCAGCAGCTTAGCCCATAGGAACAATGAGCAGTTCTTC.

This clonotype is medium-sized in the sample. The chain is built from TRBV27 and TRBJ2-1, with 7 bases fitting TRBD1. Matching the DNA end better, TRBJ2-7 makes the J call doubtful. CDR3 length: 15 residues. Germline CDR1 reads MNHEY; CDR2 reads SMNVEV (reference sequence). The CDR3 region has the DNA TGTGCCAGCAGTTACTCAGGGGGTCCCAACTACGAGCAGTACTTC. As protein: CASSYSGGPNYEQYF.

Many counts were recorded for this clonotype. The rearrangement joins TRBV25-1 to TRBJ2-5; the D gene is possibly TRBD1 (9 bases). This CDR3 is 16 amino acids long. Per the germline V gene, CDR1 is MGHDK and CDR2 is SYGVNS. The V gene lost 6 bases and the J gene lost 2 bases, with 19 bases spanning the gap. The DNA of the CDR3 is TGTGCCAGCAGAGTGAATAGCGGGACAGGGCAAGAGACCCAGTACTTC. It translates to CASRVNSGTGQETQYF.

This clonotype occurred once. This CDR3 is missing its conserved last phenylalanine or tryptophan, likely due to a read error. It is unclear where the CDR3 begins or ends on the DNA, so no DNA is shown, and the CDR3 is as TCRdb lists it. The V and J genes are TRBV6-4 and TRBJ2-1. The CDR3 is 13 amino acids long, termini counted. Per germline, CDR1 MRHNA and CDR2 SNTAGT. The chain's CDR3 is CASAAAGYNEQFC.

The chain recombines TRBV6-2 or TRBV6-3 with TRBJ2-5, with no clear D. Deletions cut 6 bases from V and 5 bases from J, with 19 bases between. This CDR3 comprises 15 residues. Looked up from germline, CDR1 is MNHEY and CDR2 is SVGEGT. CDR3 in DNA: TGTGCCAGCAGATATCCCGGTGTAGCCCGGGAGACCCAGTACTTC. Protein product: CASRYPGVARETQYF.

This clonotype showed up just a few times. The chain's CDR3 is CASSPTVSGNSPLHF. DNA of the CDR3: TGTGCCAGCAGTCCGACAGTTTCGGGAAATTCACCCCTCCACTTT. This chain links TRBV6-1 with TRBJ1-6; tentative D call: TRBD1 (5 bases). Germline CDR1 MNHNS, CDR2 SASEGT. V was clipped by 5 bases and J by 7 bases, with 15 bases between them. This CDR3 comprises 15 residues.

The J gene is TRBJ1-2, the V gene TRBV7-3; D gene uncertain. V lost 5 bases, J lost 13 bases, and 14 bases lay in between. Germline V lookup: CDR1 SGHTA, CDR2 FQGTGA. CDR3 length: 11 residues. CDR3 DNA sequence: TGTGCCAGCAGCCCCATCACCTTCTCCACCTTC. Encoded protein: CASSPITFSTF.

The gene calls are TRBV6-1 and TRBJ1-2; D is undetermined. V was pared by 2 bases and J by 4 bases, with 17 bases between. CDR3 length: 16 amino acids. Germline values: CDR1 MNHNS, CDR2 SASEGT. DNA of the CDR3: TGTGCCAGCAGTGAAATGTCGGCGAGCCTCTCCTATGGCTACACCTTC. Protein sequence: CASSEMSASLSYGYTF.

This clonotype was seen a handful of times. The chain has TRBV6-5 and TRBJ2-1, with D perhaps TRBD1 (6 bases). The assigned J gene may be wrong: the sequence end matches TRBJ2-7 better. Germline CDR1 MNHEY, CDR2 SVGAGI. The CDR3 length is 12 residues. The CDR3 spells CASRDRDNEQYF. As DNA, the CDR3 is TGTGCCAGCAGGGATCGGGACAATGAGCAGTACTTC.

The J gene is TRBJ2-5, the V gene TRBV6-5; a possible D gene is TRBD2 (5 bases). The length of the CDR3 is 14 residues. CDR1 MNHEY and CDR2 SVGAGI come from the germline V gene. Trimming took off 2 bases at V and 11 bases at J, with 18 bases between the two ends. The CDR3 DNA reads TGTGCCAGCAGTTACCTCCCCTCGGGGAATGAGCAGTACTTC. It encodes CASSYLPSGNEQYF.

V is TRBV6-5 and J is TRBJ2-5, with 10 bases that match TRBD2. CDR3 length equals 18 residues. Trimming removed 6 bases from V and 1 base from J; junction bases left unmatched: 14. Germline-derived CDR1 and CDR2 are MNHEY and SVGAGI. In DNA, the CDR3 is TGTGCCAGCAGCCCCGGACTAGCGGCAATTTCGGGCCAAGAGACCCAGTACTTC. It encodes CASSPGLAAISGQETQYF.

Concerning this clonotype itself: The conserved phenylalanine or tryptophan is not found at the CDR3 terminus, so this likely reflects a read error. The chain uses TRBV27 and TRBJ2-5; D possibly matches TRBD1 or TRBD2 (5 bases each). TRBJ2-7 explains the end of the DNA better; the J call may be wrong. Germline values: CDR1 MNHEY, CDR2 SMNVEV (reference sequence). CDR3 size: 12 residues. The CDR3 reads CASSTGPYEQYL. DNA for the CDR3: TGTGCCAGCAGTACGGGACCTTACGAGCAGTACTTA.

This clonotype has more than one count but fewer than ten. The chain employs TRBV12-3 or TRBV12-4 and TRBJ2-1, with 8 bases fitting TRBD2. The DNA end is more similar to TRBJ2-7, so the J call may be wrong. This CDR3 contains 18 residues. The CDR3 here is CASSGSGEGRQSYNEQYF. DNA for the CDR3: TGTGCCAGCAGTGGTAGCGGGGAGGGCCGACAGTCCTACAATGAGCAGTACTTC.

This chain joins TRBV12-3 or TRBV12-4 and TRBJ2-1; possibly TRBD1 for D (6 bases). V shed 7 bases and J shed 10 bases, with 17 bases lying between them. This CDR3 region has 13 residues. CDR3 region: CASTAAGAYEQFF. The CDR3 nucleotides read TGTGCCAGCACTGCCGCAGGGGCCTACGAGCAGTTCTTC.

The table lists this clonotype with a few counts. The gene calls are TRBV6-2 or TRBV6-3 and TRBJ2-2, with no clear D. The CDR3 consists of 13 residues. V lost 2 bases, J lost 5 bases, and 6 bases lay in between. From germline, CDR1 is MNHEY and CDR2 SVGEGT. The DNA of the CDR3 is TGTGCCAGCAGTTACCAGGAGACCGGGGAGCTGTTTTTT. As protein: CASSYQETGELFF.

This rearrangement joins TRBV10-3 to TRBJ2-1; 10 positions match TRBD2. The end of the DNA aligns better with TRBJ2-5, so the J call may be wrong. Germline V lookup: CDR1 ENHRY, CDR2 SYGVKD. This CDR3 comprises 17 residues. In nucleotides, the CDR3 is TGTGCCATCAGTGAAACTAGCGGGAAAATACTACGGGAGACCCAGTACTTC. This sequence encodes CAISETSGKILRETQYF.

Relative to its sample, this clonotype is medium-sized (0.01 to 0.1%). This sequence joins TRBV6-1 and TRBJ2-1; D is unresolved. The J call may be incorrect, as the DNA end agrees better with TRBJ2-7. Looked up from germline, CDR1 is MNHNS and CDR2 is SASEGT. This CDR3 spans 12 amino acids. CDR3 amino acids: CASSELVSEQYF. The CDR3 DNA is TGTGCCAGCAGTGAATTGGTGAGCGAGCAGTACTTC.